This passage covers 26 T cell receptor beta chains from one sample sequenced in a study of shared clonotypes between healthy human individuals. The assay was immunoSEQ multiplex PCR, and TCRdb's table has in-frame clones only and misses some. The data show fewer than 500,000 clones, with 75% to 80% seen just once and around 13% held by the top ten. The sequenced material came from PBMCs. The source of these receptors is a woman in her forties in good health. Some clones in this sample may be carry-over from other donors' samples.

In regard to this clone: The identical CDR3 is also encoded by other nucleotide sequences in the sample. V gene TRBV5-1 combines with J gene TRBJ2-1; D unresolved. The V gene's germline CDR1 is SGHRS and CDR2 YFSETQ. The V end was cut by 4 bases, the J end by 5 bases, with 4 bases between. CDR3 length: 11 residues. Here the CDR3 DNA reads TGCGCCAGCAGCCCGAACAATGAGCAGTTCTTC. Translated: CASSPNNEQFF.

The J gene is TRBJ1-1, the V gene TRBV10-3; D gene uncertain. Germline CDR1 reads ENHRY; CDR2 reads SYGVKD. CDR3 size: 14 residues. Deletions cut 4 bases from V and 0 bases from J, with 9 bases between. This CDR3 reads CAISGGTMNTEAFF. The CDR3 DNA reads as TGTGCCATCAGTGGGGGTACCATGAACACTGAAGCTTTCTTT.

This clone occurred once. The genes are TRBV11-2 and TRBJ1-2; D gene unclear. Germline V CDR1 and CDR2: SGHAT, FQNNGV. The CDR3 spans 13 residues. V was pared by 0 bases and J by 5 bases, with 7 bases between. The CDR3 reads CASSLDRSYGYTF. The CDR3, as DNA: TGTGCCAGCAGCTTAGACAGGAGTTATGGCTACACCTTC.

The CDR3 nucleotides are TGTGCCAGCAGCCACAACGTTGAGACAGCCTACGAGCAGTACTTC. Translated, it gives CASSHNVETAYEQYF. This chain links TRBV5-4 with TRBJ2-7, with D possibly TRBD1 on 5 matching bases. This CDR3 region has 15 residues. Trimming shortened V by 4 bases and J by 2 bases, and 16 bases separated the two germline ends. Germline CDR1 SGHNT, CDR2 YYREEE (reference sequence). The full variable domain, with the rest looked up from reference TRBV5-4 and TRBJ2-7, is ETGVTQSPTHLIKTRGQQVTLRCSSQSGHNTVSWYQQALGQGPQFIFQYYREEENGRGNFPPRFSGLQFPNYSSELNVNALELDDSALYLCASSHNVETAYEQYFGPGTRLTVT.

This sequence joins TRBV5-1 and TRBJ1-1, with 11 bases that match TRBD1. V dropped 4 bases and J dropped 2; count of bases not matched to a gene: 7. The CDR3 length is 16 residues. Germline V lookup: CDR1 SGHRS, CDR2 YFSETQ. CDR3 protein: CASSLRDRGYNTEAFF. The CDR3 DNA reads TGCGCCAGCAGCCTCCGGGACAGGGGGTATAACACTGAAGCTTTCTTT.

This rearrangement joins TRBV27 to TRBJ2-1; D might be TRBD1 (5 bases). Trimming took off 1 base at V and 5 bases at J, with 12 bases between the two ends. This CDR3 has 15 amino acids. Germline V gene lookup returns CDR1 MNHEY and CDR2 SMNVEV (reference sequence). CDR3: CASSLFQGRDNEQFF. DNA of the CDR3: TGTGCCAGCAGTTTATTCCAGGGTCGCGACAATGAGCAGTTCTTC.

This clone was detected a few times. The chain has TRBV7-2 and TRBJ1-4; 7 nucleotides line up with TRBD1. From germline, CDR1 is SGHTA and CDR2 FQGNSA. V dropped 5 bases and J dropped 4; count of bases not matched to a gene: 4. This CDR3 region has 14 residues. The DNA for the CDR3 is TGTGCCAGCAGCCGGGACAGTCATAATGAAAAACTGTTTTTT. Protein: CASSRDSHNEKLFF.

This clone turned up a few times. The rearrangement links TRBV2 to TRBJ2-6; TRBD1 aligns across 10 bases. Unmatched junction bases numbered 5, after V lost 10 bases and J lost 2 bases. Germline V CDR1 and CDR2: SNHLY, FYNNEI. CDR3 length: 15 amino acids. The CDR3 DNA sequence: TGTGCCACGACAGGGGGCAGGACTGGGGCCAACGTCCTGACTTTC. Translating gives CATTGGRTGANVLTF.

This chain joins TRBV11-2 and TRBJ1-4; possible D gene TRBD1, 5 bases. Deletions cut 4 bases from V and 7 bases from J, with 16 bases between. In germline, CDR1 is SGHAT, CDR2 FQNNGV. The CDR3 has 15 residues. For the CDR3, the DNA is TGTGCCAGCAGCTGGGGGGGGAGGGCTGGTGAAAAACTGTTTTTT. Translation: CASSWGGRAGEKLFF.

This clone came up once. This rearrangement joins TRBV29-1 to TRBJ1-2; perhaps TRBD1 as D (6 bases). Trimming took off 0 bases at V and 2 bases at J, with 7 bases between the two ends. The CDR3 runs to 13 residues. CDR1 and CDR2 from the germline V gene are SQVTM and ANQGSEA. CDR3 DNA sequence: TGCAGCGTTGAAGATGGACAGAACTATGGCTACACCTTC. Encoded protein: CSVEDGQNYGYTF.

On this clone itself: In the same sample, other DNA sequences code for this CDR3. V usage is TRBV7-3 and J usage is TRBJ2-2; no clear D gene. V was cut by 5 bases and J by 0 bases, with 4 bases left in between. The CDR3 has 13 residues. CDR1 is SGHTA and CDR2 is FQGTGA in the germline V gene. CDR3 protein: CASSRSNTGELFF. Here the CDR3 DNA reads TGTGCCAGCAGCCGGTCGAACACCGGGGAGCTGTTTTTT.

This chain links TRBV5-1 with TRBJ2-2; D possibly corresponds to TRBD2 (6 bases). The CDR3 is 17 residues long. V lost 0 bases and J lost 0, with 12 bases in between. Germline assignment: CDR1 SGHRS and CDR2 YFSETQ. The CDR3 DNA reads TGCGCCAGCAGCTTGGCCCTAGCGAGCACGAACACCGGGGAGCTGTTTTTT. Encoded protein: CASSLALASTNTGELFF.

As for this clone: Since a much larger clone is just one base distant, this may be a read error. The chain uses TRBV29-1 and TRBJ2-7, with 8 nucleotides matching TRBD2. V dropped 4 bases and J dropped 2; count of bases not matched to a gene: 4. Germline V lookup: CDR1 SQVTM, CDR2 ANQGSEA. CDR3 length: 13 residues. CDR3 amino acids: CSVGVSGTYEQYF. In DNA, the CDR3 is TGCAGCGTTGGAGTTAGCGGGACCTACGAGCAGTACTTC.

A single count supports this clone. The J gene is TRBJ2-6, the V gene TRBV28; 9 bases line up with TRBD2. Germline assignment: CDR1 MDHEN and CDR2 SYDVKM. The CDR3 is 18 residues long. V lost 5 bases to trimming and J lost 0 bases; unmatched junction nucleotides: 8. CDR3 DNA sequence: TGTGCCAGCAGTCCACTAGCGGGTACCAGCTCTGGGGCCAACGTCCTGACTTTC. This sequence encodes CASSPLAGTSSGANVLTF.

The V gene is TRBV6-5, the J gene TRBJ2-7; perhaps TRBD1 as D (5 bases). V was clipped by 7 bases and J by 5 bases, with 6 bases between them. The CDR3 contains 10 residues. Germline V gene lookup returns CDR1 MNHEY and CDR2 SVGAGI. The CDR3 nucleotides are TGTGCCAGCAAGGGGAACGAGCAGTACTTC. Its translation: CASKGNEQYF.

The gene calls are TRBV28 and TRBJ2-1, with D tentatively TRBD1 or TRBD2 (5 bases each). Germline assignment: CDR1 MDHEN and CDR2 SYDVKM. V dropped 6 bases and J dropped 6 bases, with 15 bases sitting between them. This CDR3 is built from 14 residues. The CDR3 loop is CASSQSKRGNEQFF. In nucleotides, the CDR3 is TGTGCCAGCAGCCAATCAAAGAGGGGCAATGAGCAGTTCTTC.

In its sample, this clone was seen a few times. The V and J genes are TRBV15 and TRBJ2-7; maybe TRBD2 (6 bases). The CDR3 covers 14 residues. In germline, CDR1 is LNHNV, CDR2 YYDKDF (reference sequence). Trimming shortened V by 2 bases and J by 1 base, and 9 bases separated the two germline ends. The chain's CDR3 is CATSRTGASYEQYF. The DNA of the CDR3 is TGTGCCACCAGCAGAACGGGAGCATCCTACGAGCAGTACTTC.

V and J are TRBV9 and TRBJ1-1; D perhaps matches TRBD1 (6 bases). With 0 bases removed from V and 1 base from J, the gap between germline ends came to 13 bases. Germline V CDR1 and CDR2: SGDLS, YYNGEE. There are 16 residues in the CDR3. The CDR3 loop reads CASSVGLGHGNTEAFF. The DNA for the CDR3 is TGTGCCAGCAGCGTAGGTTTGGGACACGGGAACACTGAAGCTTTCTTT.

The chain carries TRBV4-1 and TRBJ2-5; 10 bases line up with TRBD2. With the DNA end fitting TRBJ2-7 better, the J assignment may be wrong. The CDR3 has 16 amino acids. CDR1 and CDR2 (germline): MGHRA, YSYEKL. CDR3 nucleotides: TGCGCCAGCAGCTTAGGGACTAGCGTCGGCTCCTACGAGCAGTACTTC. Amino acids: CASSLGTSVGSYEQYF.

The rearrangement joins TRBV9 to TRBJ2-2; D gene ambiguous. The germline CDR1 and CDR2 sequences are SGDLS and YYNGEE. The CDR3 runs 15 residues. V was clipped by 3 bases and J by 0 bases, with 9 bases between them. The CDR3 nucleotides read TGTGCCAGCAGCGCCCAGAGTACGAACACCGGGGAGCTGTTTTTT. Translation gives CASSAQSTNTGELFF.

The chain combines TRBV11-2 with TRBJ1-1; 8 nucleotides line up with TRBD1. Germline V gene lookup returns CDR1 SGHAT and CDR2 FQNNGV. Trimming at V came to 6 bases and at J to 3 bases, leaving 12 bases not matched to a gene. CDR3 length equals 16 residues. The CDR3 here is CASSQAGQGSYTEAFF. The DNA of the CDR3 is TGTGCCAGCAGTCAGGCCGGACAGGGATCATACACTGAAGCTTTCTTT.

J is TRBJ1-2 and V is TRBV18, with D maybe TRBD1 (6 bases). The germline V gene has CDR1 KGHSH and CDR2 LQKENI. V lost 0 bases and J lost 4, with 15 bases in between. CDR3 length equals 16 residues. The CDR3 region has the DNA TGTGCCAGCTCACCACCCGGGCTGGGGGACACCTATGGCTACACCTTC. Residues: CASSPPGLGDTYGYTF. The entire variable domain, with the rest obtained from reference TRBV18 and TRBJ1-2, is as follows: NAGVMQNPRHLVRRRGQEARLRCSPMKGHSHVYWYRQLPEEGLKFMVYLQKENIIDESGMPKERFSAEFPKEGPSILRIQQVVRGDSAAYFCASSPPGLGDTYGYTFGSGTRLTVV.

This clone was seen just once. A far larger clone is only one base removed, so a read error is likely. The V call is TRBV30, the J call TRBJ2-7; D not certain. Deletions cut 7 bases from V and 2 bases from J, with 21 bases between. The germline V gene encodes CDR1 GTSNPN and CDR2 SVGIG (reference sequence). The CDR3 spans 15 residues. The CDR3 DNA reads as TGTGCCTTAGCCTTGGACCAGATAGTGCCCTACGAGCAGTACTTC. Its translation is CALALDQIVPYEQYF.

J is TRBJ1-2 and V is TRBV28; D is possibly TRBD1 (5 bases). This CDR3 spans 11 amino acids. From germline, CDR1 is MDHEN and CDR2 SYDVKM. The V end was cut by 8 bases, the J end by 7 bases, with 11 bases between. The chain's CDR3 is CASQAGGGYTF. DNA of the CDR3: TGTGCCAGCCAAGCGGGGGGTGGCTACACCTTC.

In the case of this clone: Other DNA sequences of this sample code for an identical CDR3. The V gene is TRBV28, the J gene TRBJ1-2, with D possibly TRBD1 on 6 matching bases. Germline V gene data show CDR1 as MDHEN and CDR2 as SYDVKM. CDR3 length equals 14 residues. Trimming left V 3 bases short and J 7 bases short, with 15 bases between. The CDR3 protein is CASSLGWGQGGYTF. The CDR3 DNA is TGTGCCAGCAGTTTGGGGTGGGGGCAGGGTGGCTACACCTTC.

This chain uses TRBV9 with TRBJ1-3; possible D gene TRBD1, 6 bases. CDR3 length: 16 residues. Germline V gene data show CDR1 as SGDLS and CDR2 as YYNGEE. Trimming stripped 4 bases from V and 0 bases from J, with 14 bases between. CDR3: CASSQRTGHSGNTIYF. The CDR3, as DNA: TGTGCCAGCAGCCAAAGAACAGGGCACTCTGGAAACACCATATATTTT. Drawing the rest from reference TRBV9 and TRBJ1-3, the complete variable domain is DSGVTQTPKHLITATGQRVTLRCSPRSGDLSVYWYQQSLDQGLQFLIQYYNGEERAKGNILERFSAQQFPDLHSELNLSSLELGDSALYFCASSQRTGHSGNTIYFGEGSWLTVV.